Listed here are 2 T cell receptor beta chains from one sample, sequenced in a study of regulatory T cells in long-lasting Graves disease. The sample's time point: persistent/refractory GD, antithyroid drugs over 5 years with positive TRAb. RNA isolated from PBMCs was used to make the TCR library. Arm-PCR of CDR3 regions and iRepertoire HTBI primers were used to build TCR beta libraries. TCRdb ran MiXCR on the multiplex PCR reads and lists one entry per CDR3 protein. Of hundreds of thousands of distinct CDR3 sequences listed, less than 25% are singletons. The source was peripheral blood mononuclear cells (PBMCs), collected when the disease was refractory, from a patient treated with antithyroid drugs. The receptor source for this set is a female donor with Graves disease.

This clonotype was picked up a small number of times. V usage is TRBV5-1 and J usage is TRBJ2-6; TRBD2 matches 7 bases. The CDR3 length is 16 residues. The V gene end was trimmed by 0 bases and the J gene end by 3 bases; junction bases not matched to a gene: 3. The germline V gene encodes CDR1 SGHRS and CDR2 YFSETQ. The CDR3 nucleotides read TGCGCCAGCAGCTTGGGGACTAGGGATGGGGCCAACGTCCTGACTTTC. Protein: CASSLGTRDGANVLTF. The complete variable domain, with remaining parts taken from reference TRBV5-1 and TRBJ2-6, reads KAGVTQTPRYLIKTRGQQVTLSCSPISGHRSVSWYQQTPGQGLQFLFEYFSETQRNKGNFPGRFSGRQFSNSRSEMNVSTLELGDSALYLCASSLGTRDGANVLTFGAGSRLTVL.

The V and J genes are TRBV5-1 and TRBJ2-7; 15 nucleotides line up with TRBD2. With 3 bases clipped from V and 5 bases from J, the junction kept 9 bases outside the gene matches. CDR3 size: 17 residues. From germline, CDR1 is SGHRS and CDR2 YFSETQ. The CDR3 nucleotides are TGCGCCAGCAGCTCAGGACTAGCGGGAGGGCCTTTGGACGAGCAGTACTTC. It encodes CASSSGLAGGPLDEQYF.